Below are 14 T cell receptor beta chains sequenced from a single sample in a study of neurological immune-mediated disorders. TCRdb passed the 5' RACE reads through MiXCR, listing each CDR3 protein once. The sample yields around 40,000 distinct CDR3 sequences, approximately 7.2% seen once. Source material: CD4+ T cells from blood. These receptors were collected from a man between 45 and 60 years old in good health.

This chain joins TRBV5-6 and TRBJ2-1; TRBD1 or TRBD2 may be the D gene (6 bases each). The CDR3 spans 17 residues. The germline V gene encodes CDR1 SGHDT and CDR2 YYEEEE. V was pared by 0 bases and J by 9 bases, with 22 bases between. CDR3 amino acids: CASSLATAGDWATEQFF. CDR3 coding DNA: TGTGCCAGCAGCTTGGCCACGGCAGGGGACTGGGCCACTGAGCAGTTCTTC.

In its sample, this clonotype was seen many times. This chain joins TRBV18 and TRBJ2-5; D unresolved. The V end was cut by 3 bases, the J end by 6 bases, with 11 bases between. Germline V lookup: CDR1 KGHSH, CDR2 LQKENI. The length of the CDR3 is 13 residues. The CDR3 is CASSPTMVQTQYF. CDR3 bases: TGTGCCAGCTCACCGACCATGGTTCAGACCCAGTACTTC. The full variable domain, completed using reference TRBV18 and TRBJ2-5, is NAGVMQNPRHLVRRRGQEARLRCSPMKGHSHVYWYRQLPEEGLKFMVYLQKENIIDESGMPKERFSAEFPKEGPSILRIQQVVRGDSAAYFCASSPTMVQTQYFGPGTRLLVL.

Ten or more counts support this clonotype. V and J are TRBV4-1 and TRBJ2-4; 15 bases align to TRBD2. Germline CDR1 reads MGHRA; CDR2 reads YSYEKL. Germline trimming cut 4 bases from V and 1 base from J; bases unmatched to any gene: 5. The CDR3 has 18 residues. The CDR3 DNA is TGCGCCAGCAGCCTGGCCGGGACTAGCGGGAGGGCCAAAAACATTCAGTACTTC. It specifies CASSLAGTSGRAKNIQYF.

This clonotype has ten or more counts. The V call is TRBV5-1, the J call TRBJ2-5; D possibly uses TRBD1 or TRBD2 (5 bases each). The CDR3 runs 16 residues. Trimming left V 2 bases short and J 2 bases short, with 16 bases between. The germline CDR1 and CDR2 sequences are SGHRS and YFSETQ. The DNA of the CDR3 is TGCGCCAGCAGCTTTATGCTCCGGGACGGACAAGAGACCCAGTACTTC. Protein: CASSFMLRDGQETQYF.

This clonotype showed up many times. CDR3 sequence (DNA): TGCGCCAGCAGCCTGACAGGAGCCCGTGGGGAAGAGACCCAGTACTTC. As protein: CASSLTGARGEETQYF. The chain joins TRBV4-3 to TRBJ2-5; tentative D call: TRBD1 (6 bases). The germline V gene has CDR1 LGHNA and CDR2 YSLEER. The CDR3 spans 16 residues. The germline V and J ends were trimmed by 4 bases and 3 bases, with 18 bases remaining between them.

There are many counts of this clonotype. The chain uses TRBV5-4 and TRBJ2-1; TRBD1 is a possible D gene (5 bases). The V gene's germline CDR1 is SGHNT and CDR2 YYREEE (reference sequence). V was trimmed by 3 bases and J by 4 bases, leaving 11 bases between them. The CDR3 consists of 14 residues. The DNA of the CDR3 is TGTGCCAGCAGCTCGTCACAGGAATACAATGAGCAGTTCTTC. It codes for CASSSSQEYNEQFF.

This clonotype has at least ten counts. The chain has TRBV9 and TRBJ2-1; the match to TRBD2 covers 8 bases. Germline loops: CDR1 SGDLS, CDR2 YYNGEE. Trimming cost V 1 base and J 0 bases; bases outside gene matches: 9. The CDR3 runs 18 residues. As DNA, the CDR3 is TGTGCCAGCAGCGTACGGACTAGCCCATGGAGCTCCTACAATGAGCAGTTCTTC. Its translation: CASSVRTSPWSSYNEQFF.

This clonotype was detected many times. The CDR3 loop is CASSPYPVSSYNEQFF. Written as DNA, the CDR3 is TGCGCCAGCAGCCCGTATCCCGTCAGCTCCTACAATGAGCAGTTCTTC. V gene TRBV5-1 combines with J gene TRBJ2-1; D gene unclear. Germline V gene sequence: CDR1 SGHRS, CDR2 YFSETQ. The CDR3 spans 16 residues. V was cut by 4 bases and J by 0 bases, with 14 bases left in between.

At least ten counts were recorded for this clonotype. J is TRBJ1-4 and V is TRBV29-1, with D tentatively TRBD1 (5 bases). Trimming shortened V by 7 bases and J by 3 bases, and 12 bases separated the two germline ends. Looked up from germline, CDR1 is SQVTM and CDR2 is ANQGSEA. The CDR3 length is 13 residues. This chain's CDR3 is CSAGGRPNEKLFF. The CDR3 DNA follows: TGCAGCGCTGGGGGACGGCCTAATGAAAAACTGTTTTTT.

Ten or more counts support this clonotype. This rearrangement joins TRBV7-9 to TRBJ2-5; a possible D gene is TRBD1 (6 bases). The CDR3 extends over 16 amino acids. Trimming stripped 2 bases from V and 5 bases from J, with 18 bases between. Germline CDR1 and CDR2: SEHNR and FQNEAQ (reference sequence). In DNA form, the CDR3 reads TGTGCCAGCAGCTTAAACATACAGGGAACGGGGGAGACCCAGTACTTC. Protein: CASSLNIQGTGETQYF.

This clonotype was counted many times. The CDR3 DNA sequence: TGCAGTGCTAGAGATGTTGGTAGGGGAAGCACAGATACGCAGTATTTT. Translating gives CSARDVGRGSTDTQYF. The gene calls are TRBV20-1 and TRBJ2-3; D may be TRBD1 (5 bases). V lost 0 bases and J lost 0, with 13 bases in between. The CDR3 totals 16 residues. Germline V lookup: CDR1 DFQATT, CDR2 SNEGSKA (reference sequence).

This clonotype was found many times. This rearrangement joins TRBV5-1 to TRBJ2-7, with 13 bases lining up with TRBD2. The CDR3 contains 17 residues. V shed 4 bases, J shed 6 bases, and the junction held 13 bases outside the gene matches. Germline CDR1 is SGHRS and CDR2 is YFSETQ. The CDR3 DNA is TGCGCCAGCAGCGCCGGGACTAGCGGGAACCTCTTCCGCGAGCAGTACTTC. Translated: CASSAGTSGNLFREQYF.

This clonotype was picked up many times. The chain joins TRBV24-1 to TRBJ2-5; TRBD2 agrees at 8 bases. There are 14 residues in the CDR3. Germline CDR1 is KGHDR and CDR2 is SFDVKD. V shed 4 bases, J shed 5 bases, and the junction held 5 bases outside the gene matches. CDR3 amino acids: CATSEPKRGETQYF. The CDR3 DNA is TGTGCCACCAGTGAACCCAAGCGGGGGGAGACCCAGTACTTC.

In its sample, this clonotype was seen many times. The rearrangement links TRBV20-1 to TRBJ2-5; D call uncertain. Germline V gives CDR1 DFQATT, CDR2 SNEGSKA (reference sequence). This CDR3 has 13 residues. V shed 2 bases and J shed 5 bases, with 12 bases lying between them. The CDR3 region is CSARIQPEETQYF. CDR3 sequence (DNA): TGCAGTGCTAGAATCCAGCCAGAGGAGACCCAGTACTTC.